This T cell receptor beta chain was recorded in a study of vaccination effects on CD4 cells after COVID-19. The repertoire was sequenced with immunoSEQ multiplex PCR; TCRdb's copy has only in-frame clones and lacks some. The profile covers over 25,000 clones, with over 65% appearing a single time and roughly 20% taken by the ten largest. Viral peptide pool expansion of antigen-specific CD4+ T cells preceded sequencing in the ViraFEST assay. Following culture for more than 9 days, CD4+ T cells were isolated. The vaccine recipients had no prior SARS-CoV-2 infection, with negative nucleocapsid antibodies. On this clone: Its matching antigen is unknown.

The sample in question was CD4+ T cells from PBMCs cultured with HCoV-NL63 spike peptides, obtained before COVID-19 vaccination. This TCR was sampled from a human donor who received a COVID-19 vaccine.

The CDR3 reads CASSQPQGSNGYTF. The CDR3 DNA is TGCGCCAGCAGCCAACCACAAGGGTCCAATGGCTACACCTTC. This chain links TRBV5-1 with TRBJ1-2, with unresolved D. Germline loops: CDR1 SGHRS, CDR2 YFSETQ. The CDR3 length is 14 residues. V gave up 4 bases and J gave up 6 bases, with 16 bases separating them.